These 23 T cell receptor beta chains originate from one sample sequenced in a study of shared clonotypes between healthy human individuals. Produced via immunoSEQ multiplex PCR; TCRdb's table is partial and in-frame only. Here the sample spans nearly 1,000,000 clones, around three quarters being singletons. The specimen sequenced was memory CD4+ T cells sorted from blood. Subset denoted: CD45RA-negative fraction. These receptors originate from a man aged 18 to 35 in good health.

The chain links TRBV28 to TRBJ1-4, with no clear D. Germline CDR1 and CDR2: MDHEN and SYDVKM. V was pared by 5 bases and J by 7 bases, with 17 bases between. CDR3 length: 15 residues. CDR3 DNA sequence: TGTGCCAGCAGTCCGCCGACACGGGCAACTGAAAAACTGTTTTTT. Translating it yields CASSPPTRATEKLFF. The variable domain in full, completed from reference TRBV28 and TRBJ1-4, reads DVKVTQSSRYLVKRTGEKVFLECVQDMDHENMFWYRQDPGLGLRLIYFSYDVKMKEKGDIPEGYSVSREKKERFSLILESASTNQTSMYLCASSPPTRATEKLFFGSGTQLSVL.

V gene TRBV6-5 combines with J gene TRBJ1-5; TRBD1 matches at 9 bases. Germline-derived CDR1 and CDR2 are MNHEY and SVGAGI. CDR3 length: 15 amino acids. J lost 4 bases, V lost 2 bases, and 3 bases had no gene match. The CDR3 protein is CASSYEGTGNQPQHF. The DNA for the CDR3 is TGTGCCAGCAGTTACGAGGGGACAGGGAATCAGCCCCAGCATTTT.

J is TRBJ1-4 and V is TRBV5-1, with D possibly TRBD1 on 6 matching bases. The CDR3 spans 15 residues. In germline, CDR1 is SGHRS, CDR2 YFSETQ. Trimming stripped 3 bases from V and 8 bases from J, with 17 bases between. As DNA, the CDR3 is TGCGCCAGCAGCTCCGGGACACCCCGGGGCGAAAAACTGTTTTTT. Translation: CASSSGTPRGEKLFF.

This clone was observed a handful of times. The chain employs TRBV5-5 and TRBJ2-5, with TRBD1 matching over 9 bases. Unmatched junction bases numbered 6, after V lost 7 bases and J lost 2 bases. The CDR3 is 14 residues long. Germline loops: CDR1 SGHKS, CDR2 YYEKEE (reference sequence). For the CDR3, the DNA is TGTGCCAGCCACCTACAGGGGGCGCAAGAGACCCAGTACTTC. Amino acids: CASHLQGAQETQYF.

V gene TRBV2 combines with J gene TRBJ2-7, with TRBD1 matching over 8 bases. The CDR3 spans 14 residues. Germline values: CDR1 SNHLY, CDR2 FYNNEI. V lost 7 bases, J lost 0 bases, and 5 bases stayed unmatched. In nucleotides, the CDR3 is TGTGCCAGCAACACAGGGGGGTCCTCCTACGAGCAGTACTTC. It yields the protein CASNTGGSSYEQYF.

The chain has TRBV7-9 and TRBJ2-3; D gene unclear. Germline lookup yields CDR1 SEHNR and CDR2 FQNEAQ (reference sequence). The V end lost 5 bases, the J end lost 0 bases, and 6 bases lay between the germline ends. The CDR3 is 13 amino acids. The CDR3 DNA is TGTGCCAGCAGCGCCTCTAGCACAGATACGCAGTATTTT. Translating gives CASSASSTDTQYF.

The rearrangement joins TRBV6-1 to TRBJ1-1; no clear D gene. This CDR3 has 11 amino acids. Germline V gene lookup returns CDR1 MNHNS and CDR2 SASEGT. The germline V and J ends were trimmed by 2 bases and 4 bases, with 2 bases remaining between them. The CDR3: CASSELTEAFF. The CDR3 nucleotides read TGTGCCAGCAGTGAACTCACTGAAGCTTTCTTT.

The J gene is TRBJ1-1, the V gene TRBV18; D is uncertain. CDR1 and CDR2 from the germline V gene are KGHSH and LQKENI. With 3 bases removed from V and 5 bases from J, the gap between germline ends came to 10 bases. The CDR3 totals 13 residues. The CDR3 sequence: CASSPGMYTEAFF. The CDR3 nucleotides read TGTGCCAGCTCACCCGGTATGTATACTGAAGCTTTCTTT. Full variable domain (rest looked up from reference TRBV18 and TRBJ1-1): NAGVMQNPRHLVRRRGQEARLRCSPMKGHSHVYWYRQLPEEGLKFMVYLQKENIIDESGMPKERFSAEFPKEGPSILRIQQVVRGDSAAYFCASSPGMYTEAFFGQGTRLTVV.

The J gene is TRBJ1-3, the V gene TRBV28; D uncertain. CDR3 length: 16 residues. Trimming stripped 7 bases from V and 4 bases from J, with 20 bases between. Germline-derived CDR1 and CDR2 are MDHEN and SYDVKM. The CDR3 nucleotides read TGTGCCAGCACCCTCTCCGGACCCCTCGGGGGAAACACCATATATTTT. Translating gives CASTLSGPLGGNTIYF.

The chain carries TRBV5-1 and TRBJ2-5; 9 bases map to TRBD2. V was clipped by 8 bases and J by 4 bases; unmatched bases: 21. Germline values: CDR1 SGHRS, CDR2 YFSETQ. This CDR3 has 18 residues. CDR3 DNA: TGCGCCAGTACTCAGGGGCTAGCGGGAAAAAAAGTGGGAGAGACCCAGTACTTC. Residues: CASTQGLAGKKVGETQYF.

The rearrangement uses TRBV10-3 and TRBJ2-3, with 9 bases aligning to TRBD2. This CDR3 spans 14 amino acids. Germline CDR1 and CDR2: ENHRY and SYGVKD. V was clipped by 11 bases and J by 0 bases; unmatched bases: 6. The DNA for the CDR3 is TGTGCCTCGAAGGCGGGGGGGAGCACAGATACGCAGTATTTT. Protein product: CASKAGGSTDTQYF.

Concerning this clone itself: Other nucleotide sequences in the sample specify the same CDR3. The chain links TRBV5-4 to TRBJ1-6, with D possibly being TRBD1 (5 bases). The germline V gene encodes CDR1 SGHNT and CDR2 YYREEE (reference sequence). V was clipped by 0 bases and J by 9 bases, with 13 bases between them. This CDR3 spans 15 amino acids. As DNA, the CDR3 is TGTGCCAGCAGCTTGGATAGGGGCGGGGGTTCACCCCTCCACTTT. It encodes CASSLDRGGGSPLHF.

The chain joins TRBV30 to TRBJ1-1; D gene ambiguous. V lost 1 base and J 1 base, leaving 7 bases between the germline ends. The CDR3 contains 13 residues. Germline V gene data show CDR1 as GTSNPN and CDR2 as SVGIG (reference sequence). The CDR3 here is CAWSGDKNTEAFF. The CDR3 DNA sequence: TGTGCCTGGAGTGGGGATAAGAACACTGAAGCTTTCTTT.

The V gene is TRBV4-3, the J gene TRBJ2-7, with 8 bases aligning to TRBD1. Germline CDR1 reads LGHNA; CDR2 reads YSLEER. V shed 4 bases and J 5 bases; nucleotides not matched to a gene: 16. The CDR3 is made up of 17 amino acids. As DNA, the CDR3 is TGCGCCAGCAGCCGACGCTGGGGACAGGACGCTCTAGACGAGCAGTACTTC. Its translation: CASSRRWGQDALDEQYF.

This chain links TRBV7-2 with TRBJ2-5; a possible D gene is TRBD1 (5 bases). CDR3 length equals 15 residues. V lost 2 bases and J 5 bases, leaving 15 bases between the germline ends. Per the germline V gene, CDR1 is SGHTA and CDR2 is FQGNSA. CDR3 loop: CASSLRGSKGETQYF. The CDR3 region has the DNA TGTGCCAGCAGCTTAAGGGGCTCGAAGGGGGAGACCCAGTACTTC. The whole variable domain, filled in from reference TRBV7-2 and TRBJ2-5, reads GAGVSQSPSNKVTEKGKDVELRCDPISGHTALYWYRQSLGQGLEFLIYFQGNSAPDKSGLPSDRFSAERTGGSVSTLTIQRTQQEDSAVYLCASSLRGSKGETQYFGPGTRLLVL.

The rearrangement joins TRBV10-2 to TRBJ1-3, with D unclear. Between the trimmed V and J ends, which lost 0 bases and 4 bases, there was a span of 4 bases. CDR3 length equals 13 residues. Per germline, CDR1 WSHSY and CDR2 SAAADI. The CDR3, as DNA: TGCGCCAGCAGTGAGTCGCAAGGAAACACCATATATTTT. It yields the protein CASSESQGNTIYF.

This sequence joins TRBV7-6 and TRBJ2-3, with TRBD2 identical over 7 bases. Germline CDR1 is SGHVS and CDR2 is FNYEAQ. This CDR3 is built from 14 residues. The V segment lost 11 bases and the J segment 1 base; nucleotides outside the gene matches: 9. This chain's CDR3 is CASQGGRGTDTQYF. The CDR3 bases are TGTGCCTCTCAAGGCGGGAGAGGCACAGATACGCAGTATTTT. The complete variable domain, with remaining parts taken from reference TRBV7-6 and TRBJ2-3, reads GAGVSQSPRYKVTKRGQDVALRCDPISGHVSLYWYRQALGQGPEFLTYFNYEAQQDKSGLPNDRFSAERPEGSISTLTIQRTEQRDSAMYRCASQGGRGTDTQYFGPGTRLTVL.

The chain combines TRBV2 with TRBJ1-4; tentatively, D is TRBD1 (5 bases). The germline CDR1 and CDR2 sequences are SNHLY and FYNNEI. V was clipped by 6 bases and J by 10 bases, with 18 bases between them. The CDR3 consists of 14 residues. In nucleotides, the CDR3 is TGTGCCAGCAGCCCCCCGGTGGTGGGGGGAAAACTGTTTTTT. It is translated as CASSPPVVGGKLFF.

In regard to this clone: Compared with germline, one end of the junction differs, possibly owing to a read error. The rearrangement joins TRBV7-7 to TRBJ2-2; TRBD1 might be the D (5 bases). Germline assignment: CDR1 SSHAT and CDR2 FNYEAQ (reference sequence). CDR3 length: 13 amino acids. This CDR3 is CASSTGYTGELFF. The CDR3, as DNA: TGTGCTAGCAGCACAGGATACACCGGGGAGCTGTTTTTT.

A remark on this clone: A read error may be the cause here, since a much bigger clone is one base away. This CDR3 is also generated by other DNA sequences in the sample. The chain couples TRBV11-2 to TRBJ2-7; 11 nucleotides align to TRBD2. The V gene end was trimmed by 5 bases and the J gene end by 3 bases; junction bases not matched to a gene: 3. Germline V gene sequence: CDR1 SGHAT, CDR2 FQNNGV. The CDR3 runs 14 residues. Here the CDR3 reads CASSPGTSGYEQYF. The DNA of the CDR3 is TGTGCCAGCAGCCCAGGGACTAGCGGCTACGAGCAGTACTTC.

In its sample, this clone was seen a few times. Additional DNA sequences in this sample encode the identical CDR3. The chain links TRBV5-4 to TRBJ1-2; D is uncertain. The CDR3 spans 14 residues. Germline V gene sequence: CDR1 SGHNT, CDR2 YYREEE (reference sequence). V lost 0 bases and J lost 1, with 7 bases in between. The CDR3 DNA follows: TGTGCCAGCAGCTTGGTTGGAGGTAACTATGGCTACACCTTC. This codes for CASSLVGGNYGYTF.

The CDR3 DNA sequence: TGTGCCAGCTCATCCGACAGGGGGCTTTTTCCGGACAATGAGCAGTTCTTC. Protein sequence: CASSSDRGLFPDNEQFF. The chain couples TRBV18 to TRBJ2-1, with TRBD1 matching 10 bases. CDR3 length: 17 residues. Germline CDR1 KGHSH, CDR2 LQKENI. V lost 5 bases to trimming and J lost 5 bases; unmatched junction nucleotides: 12.

J is TRBJ2-3 and V is TRBV7-8; 10 nucleotides line up with TRBD2. V lost 5 bases to trimming and J lost 2 bases; unmatched junction nucleotides: 7. The CDR3 runs 16 residues. Germline CDR1 reads SGHVS; CDR2 reads FQNEAQ. The CDR3 DNA sequence: TGTGCCAGCAGCCCCCTCAGCGGGAGGGTCACAGATACGCAGTATTTT. Protein sequence: CASSPLSGRVTDTQYF.